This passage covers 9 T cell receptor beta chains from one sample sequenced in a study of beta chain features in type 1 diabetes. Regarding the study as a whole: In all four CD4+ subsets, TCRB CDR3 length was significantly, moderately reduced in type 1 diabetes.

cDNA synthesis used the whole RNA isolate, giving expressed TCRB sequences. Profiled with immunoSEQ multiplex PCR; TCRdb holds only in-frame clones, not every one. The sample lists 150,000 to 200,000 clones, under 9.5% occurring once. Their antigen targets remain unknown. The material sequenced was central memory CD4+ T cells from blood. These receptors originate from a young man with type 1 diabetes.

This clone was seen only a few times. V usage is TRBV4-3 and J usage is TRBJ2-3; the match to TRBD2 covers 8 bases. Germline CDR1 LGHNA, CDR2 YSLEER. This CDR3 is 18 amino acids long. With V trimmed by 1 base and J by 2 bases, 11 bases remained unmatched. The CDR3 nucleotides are TGCGCCAGCAGCCAAGCATTAACGGGACTAGGGTCCACAGATACGCAGTATTTT. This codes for CASSQALTGLGSTDTQYF.

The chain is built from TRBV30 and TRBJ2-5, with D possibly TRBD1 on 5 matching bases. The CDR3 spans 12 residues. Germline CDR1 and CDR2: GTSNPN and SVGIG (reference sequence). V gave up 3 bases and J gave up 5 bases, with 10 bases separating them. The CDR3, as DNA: TGTGCCTGGAGCAGGGTTGGGGAGACCCAGTACTTC. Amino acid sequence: CAWSRVGETQYF.

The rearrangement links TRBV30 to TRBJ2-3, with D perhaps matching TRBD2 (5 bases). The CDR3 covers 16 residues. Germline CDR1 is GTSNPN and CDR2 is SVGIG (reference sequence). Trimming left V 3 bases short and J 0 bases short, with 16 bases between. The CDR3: CAWRDFRLTSTDTQYF. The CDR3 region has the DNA TGTGCCTGGAGGGACTTCCGTTTGACTAGCACAGATACGCAGTATTTT.

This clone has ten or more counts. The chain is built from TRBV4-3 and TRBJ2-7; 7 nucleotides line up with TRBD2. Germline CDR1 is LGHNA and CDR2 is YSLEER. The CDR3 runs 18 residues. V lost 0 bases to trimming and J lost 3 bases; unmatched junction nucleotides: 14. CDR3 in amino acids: CASSQELTGGGVRYEQYF. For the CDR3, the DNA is TGCGCCAGCAGCCAAGAACTCACGGGAGGAGGGGTCCGCTACGAGCAGTACTTC.

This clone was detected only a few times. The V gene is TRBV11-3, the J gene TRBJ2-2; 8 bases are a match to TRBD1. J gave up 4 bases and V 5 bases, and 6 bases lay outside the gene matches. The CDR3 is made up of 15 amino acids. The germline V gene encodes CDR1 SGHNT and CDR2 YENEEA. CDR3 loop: CASSPGGASTGELFF. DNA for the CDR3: TGTGCCAGCAGCCCAGGGGGCGCGAGCACCGGGGAGCTGTTTTTT.

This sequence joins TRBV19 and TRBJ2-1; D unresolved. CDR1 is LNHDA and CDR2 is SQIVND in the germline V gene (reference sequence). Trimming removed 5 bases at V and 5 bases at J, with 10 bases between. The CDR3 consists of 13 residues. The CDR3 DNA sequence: TGTGCCAGTAGTCCAGGAAAGAACAATGAGCAGTTCTTC. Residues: CASSPGKNNEQFF.

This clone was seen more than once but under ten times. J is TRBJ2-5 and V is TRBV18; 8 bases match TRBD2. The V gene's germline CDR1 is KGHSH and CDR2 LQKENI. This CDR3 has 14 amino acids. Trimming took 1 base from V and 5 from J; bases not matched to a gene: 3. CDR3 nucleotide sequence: TGTGCCAGCTCACCACAGCGGGGGCAGGAGACCCAGTACTTC. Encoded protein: CASSPQRGQETQYF.

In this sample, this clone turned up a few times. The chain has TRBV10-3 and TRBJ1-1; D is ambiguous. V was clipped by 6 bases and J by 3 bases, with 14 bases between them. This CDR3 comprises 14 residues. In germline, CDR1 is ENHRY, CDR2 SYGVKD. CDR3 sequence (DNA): TGTGCCATCAGCCTGGAGATGAGGGACACTGAAGCTTTCTTT. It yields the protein CAISLEMRDTEAFF.

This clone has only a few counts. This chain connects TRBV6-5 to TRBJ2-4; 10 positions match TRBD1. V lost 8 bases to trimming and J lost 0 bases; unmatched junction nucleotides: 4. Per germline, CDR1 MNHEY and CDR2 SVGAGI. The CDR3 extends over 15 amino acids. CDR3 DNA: TGTGCCAGCGGAAGACAGGGGGCAGCCAAAAACATTCAGTACTTC. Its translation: CASGRQGAAKNIQYF.